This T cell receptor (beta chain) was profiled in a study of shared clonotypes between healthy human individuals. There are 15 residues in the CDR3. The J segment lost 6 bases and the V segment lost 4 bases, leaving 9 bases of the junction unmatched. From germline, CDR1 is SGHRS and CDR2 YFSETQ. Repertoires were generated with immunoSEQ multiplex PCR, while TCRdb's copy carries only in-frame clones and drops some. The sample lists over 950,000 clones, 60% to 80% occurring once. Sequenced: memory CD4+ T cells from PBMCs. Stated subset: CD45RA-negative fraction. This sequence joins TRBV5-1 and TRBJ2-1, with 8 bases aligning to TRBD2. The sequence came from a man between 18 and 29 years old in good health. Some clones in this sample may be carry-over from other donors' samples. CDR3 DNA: TGCGCCAGCAGCAAGGTTGAAAGCGGGAGCAATGAGCAGTTCTTC. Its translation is CASSKVESGSNEQFF.